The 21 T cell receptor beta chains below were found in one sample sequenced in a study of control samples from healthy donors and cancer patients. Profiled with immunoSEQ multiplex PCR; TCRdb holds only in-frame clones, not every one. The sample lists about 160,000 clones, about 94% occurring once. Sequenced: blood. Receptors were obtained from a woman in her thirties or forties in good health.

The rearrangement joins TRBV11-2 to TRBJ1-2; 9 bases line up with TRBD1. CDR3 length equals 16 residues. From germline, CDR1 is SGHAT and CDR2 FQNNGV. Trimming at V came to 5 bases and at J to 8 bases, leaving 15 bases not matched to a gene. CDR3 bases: TGTGCCAGCAGCCCCGCCCGGGGGGGACAGGGTGTCGGCTACACCTTC. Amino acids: CASSPARGGQGVGYTF.

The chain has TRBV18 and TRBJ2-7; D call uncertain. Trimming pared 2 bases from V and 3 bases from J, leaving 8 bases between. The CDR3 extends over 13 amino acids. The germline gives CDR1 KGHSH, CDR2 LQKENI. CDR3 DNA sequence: TGTGCCAGCTCACCAGACATTGACTACGAGCAGTACTTC. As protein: CASSPDIDYEQYF.

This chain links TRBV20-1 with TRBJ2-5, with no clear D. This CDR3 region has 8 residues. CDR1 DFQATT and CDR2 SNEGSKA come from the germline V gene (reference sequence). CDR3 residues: CSPSAQYF. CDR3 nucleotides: TGCAGCCCGTCGGCCCAGTACTTC.

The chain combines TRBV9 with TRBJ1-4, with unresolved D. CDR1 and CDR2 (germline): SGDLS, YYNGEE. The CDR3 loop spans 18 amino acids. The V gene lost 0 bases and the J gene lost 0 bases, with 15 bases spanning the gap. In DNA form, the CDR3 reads TGTGCCAGCAGCGTAGGACTCACAGCGGAAGCAACTAATGAAAAACTGTTTTTT. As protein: CASSVGLTAEATNEKLFF. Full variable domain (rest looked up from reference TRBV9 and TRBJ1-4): DSGVTQTPKHLITATGQRVTLRCSPRSGDLSVYWYQQSLDQGLQFLIQYYNGEERAKGNILERFSAQQFPDLHSELNLSSLELGDSALYFCASSVGLTAEATNEKLFFGSGTQLSVL.

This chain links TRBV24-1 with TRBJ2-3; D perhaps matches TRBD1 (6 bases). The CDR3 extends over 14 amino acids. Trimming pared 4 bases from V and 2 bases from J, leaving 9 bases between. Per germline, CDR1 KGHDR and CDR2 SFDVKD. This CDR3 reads CATSDRGYTDTQYF. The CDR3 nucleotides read TGTGCCACCAGTGACAGGGGTTACACAGATACGCAGTATTTT.

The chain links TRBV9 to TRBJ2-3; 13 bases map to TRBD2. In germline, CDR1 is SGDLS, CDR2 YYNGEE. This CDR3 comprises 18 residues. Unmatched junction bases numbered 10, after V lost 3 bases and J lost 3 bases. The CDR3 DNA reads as TGTGCCAGCAGCGACTGGACTAGCGGGAGCCCCGGGACAGATACGCAGTATTTT. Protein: CASSDWTSGSPGTDTQYF.

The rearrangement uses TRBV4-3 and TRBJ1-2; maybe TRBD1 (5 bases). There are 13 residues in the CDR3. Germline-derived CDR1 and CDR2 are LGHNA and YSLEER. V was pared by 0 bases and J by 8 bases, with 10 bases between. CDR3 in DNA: TGCGCCAGCAGCCAAGACAGGGACCGGGGCTACACCTTC. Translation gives CASSQDRDRGYTF.

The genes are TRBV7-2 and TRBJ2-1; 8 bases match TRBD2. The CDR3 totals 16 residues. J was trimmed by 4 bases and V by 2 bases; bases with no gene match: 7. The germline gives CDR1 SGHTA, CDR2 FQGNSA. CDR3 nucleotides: TGTGCCAGCAGCTTACCCCCGACGGGAGGGTACAATGAGCAGTTCTTC. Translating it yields CASSLPPTGGYNEQFF.

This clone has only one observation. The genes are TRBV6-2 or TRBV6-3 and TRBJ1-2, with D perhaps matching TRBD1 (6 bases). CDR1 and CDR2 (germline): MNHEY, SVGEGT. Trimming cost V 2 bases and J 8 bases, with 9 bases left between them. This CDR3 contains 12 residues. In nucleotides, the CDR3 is TGTGCCAGCAGTTACACTACAGGGGGCTACACCTTC. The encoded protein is CASSYTTGGYTF.

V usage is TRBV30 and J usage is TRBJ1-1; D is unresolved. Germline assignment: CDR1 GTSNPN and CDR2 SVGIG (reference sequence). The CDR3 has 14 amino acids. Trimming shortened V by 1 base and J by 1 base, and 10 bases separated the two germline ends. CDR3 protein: CAWSDTYANTEAFF. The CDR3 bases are TGTGCCTGGAGTGACACTTATGCGAACACTGAAGCTTTCTTT.

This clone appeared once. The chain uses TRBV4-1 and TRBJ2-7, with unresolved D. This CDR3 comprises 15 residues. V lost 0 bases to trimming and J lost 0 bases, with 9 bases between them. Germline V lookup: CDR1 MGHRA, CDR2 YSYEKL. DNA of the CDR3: TGCGCCAGCAGCCAAGATCTCCTAGTCTCCTACGAGCAGTACTTC. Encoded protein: CASSQDLLVSYEQYF.

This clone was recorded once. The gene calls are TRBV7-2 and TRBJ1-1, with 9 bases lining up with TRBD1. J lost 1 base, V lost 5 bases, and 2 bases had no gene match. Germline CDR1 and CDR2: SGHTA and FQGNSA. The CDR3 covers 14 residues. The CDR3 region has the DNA TGTGCCAGCAGCACGACAGGGGGGAACACTGAAGCTTTCTTT. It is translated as CASSTTGGNTEAFF.

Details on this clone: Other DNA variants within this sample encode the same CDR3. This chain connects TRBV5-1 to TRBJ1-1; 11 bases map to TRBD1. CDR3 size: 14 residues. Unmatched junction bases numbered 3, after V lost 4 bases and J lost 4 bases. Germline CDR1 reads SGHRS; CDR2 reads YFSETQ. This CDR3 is CASSPGTGGTEAFF. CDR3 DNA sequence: TGCGCCAGCAGCCCAGGGACAGGGGGCACTGAAGCTTTCTTT.

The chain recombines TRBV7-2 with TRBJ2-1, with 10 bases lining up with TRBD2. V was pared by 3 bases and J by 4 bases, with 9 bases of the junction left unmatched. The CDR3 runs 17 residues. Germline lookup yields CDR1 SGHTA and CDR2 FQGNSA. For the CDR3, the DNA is TGTGCCAGCAGCTTCGACGCGTTACTAGCGGGATACAATGAGCAGTTCTTC. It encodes CASSFDALLAGYNEQFF.

In DNA, the CDR3 is TGTGCCAGTAGTATAGATGATGGGGTCGCTGAAGCTTTCTTT. This encodes CASSIDDGVAEAFF. The genes are TRBV19 and TRBJ1-1, with unresolved D. Per the germline V gene, CDR1 is LNHDA and CDR2 is SQIVND (reference sequence). Trimming stripped 0 bases from V and 6 bases from J, with 11 bases between. The CDR3 loop spans 14 amino acids. Full variable domain (rest looked up from reference TRBV19 and TRBJ1-1): DGGITQSPKYLFRKEGQNVTLSCEQNLNHDAMYWYRQDPGQGLRLIYYSQIVNDFQKGDIAEGYSVSREKKESFPLTVTSAQKNPTAFYLCASSIDDGVAEAFFGQGTRLTVV.

The CDR3 region is CASSTDRARNPYEQYF. Written as DNA, the CDR3 is TGTGCCAGTAGCACCGACAGGGCAAGGAACCCCTACGAGCAGTACTTC. J is TRBJ2-7 and V is TRBV19; 7 bases agree with TRBD1. This CDR3 is built from 16 residues. The germline gives CDR1 LNHDA, CDR2 SQIVND (reference sequence). The junction had 13 bases not matched to a gene; V was cut back by 6 bases and J by 2 bases.

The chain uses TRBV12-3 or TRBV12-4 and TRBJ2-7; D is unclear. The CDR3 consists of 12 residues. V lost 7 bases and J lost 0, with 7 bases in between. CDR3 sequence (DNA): TGTGCCAGCACCGGCAGCTCCTACGAGCAGTACTTC. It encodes CASTGSSYEQYF.

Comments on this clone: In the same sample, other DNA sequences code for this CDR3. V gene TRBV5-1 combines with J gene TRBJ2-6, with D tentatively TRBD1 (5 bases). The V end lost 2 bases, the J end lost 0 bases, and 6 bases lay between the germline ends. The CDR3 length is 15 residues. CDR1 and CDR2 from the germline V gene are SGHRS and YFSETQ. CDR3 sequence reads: CASSLDSSGANVLTF. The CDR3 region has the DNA TGCGCCAGCAGCTTAGACAGCTCTGGGGCCAACGTCCTGACTTTC.

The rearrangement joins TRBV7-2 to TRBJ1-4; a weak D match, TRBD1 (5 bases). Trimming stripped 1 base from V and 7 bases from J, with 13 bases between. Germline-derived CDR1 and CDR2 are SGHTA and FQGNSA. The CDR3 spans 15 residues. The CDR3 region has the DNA TGTGCCAGCAGCTTAGTCGTGGGGGTCAGTGAAAAACTGTTTTTT. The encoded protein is CASSLVVGVSEKLFF.

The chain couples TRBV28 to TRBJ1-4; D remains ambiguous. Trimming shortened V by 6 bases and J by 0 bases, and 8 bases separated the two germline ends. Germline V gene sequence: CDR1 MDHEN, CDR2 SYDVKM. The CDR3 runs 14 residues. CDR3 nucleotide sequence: TGTGCCAGCAGCCCCCCAGCAACTAATGAAAAACTGTTTTTT. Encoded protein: CASSPPATNEKLFF.

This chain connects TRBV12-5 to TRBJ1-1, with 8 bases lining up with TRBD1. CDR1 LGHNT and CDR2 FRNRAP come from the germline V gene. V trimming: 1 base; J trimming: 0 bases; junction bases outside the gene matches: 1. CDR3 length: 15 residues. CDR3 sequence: CASGLGTGLNTEAFF. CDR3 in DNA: TGTGCTAGTGGTTTGGGGACAGGGTTGAACACTGAAGCTTTCTTT. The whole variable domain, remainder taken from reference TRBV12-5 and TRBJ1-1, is DARVTQTPRHKVTEMGQEVTMRCQPILGHNTVFWYRQTMMQGLELLAYFRNRAPLDDSGMPKDRFSAEMPDATLATLKIQPSEPRDSAVYFCASGLGTGLNTEAFFGQGTRLTVV.